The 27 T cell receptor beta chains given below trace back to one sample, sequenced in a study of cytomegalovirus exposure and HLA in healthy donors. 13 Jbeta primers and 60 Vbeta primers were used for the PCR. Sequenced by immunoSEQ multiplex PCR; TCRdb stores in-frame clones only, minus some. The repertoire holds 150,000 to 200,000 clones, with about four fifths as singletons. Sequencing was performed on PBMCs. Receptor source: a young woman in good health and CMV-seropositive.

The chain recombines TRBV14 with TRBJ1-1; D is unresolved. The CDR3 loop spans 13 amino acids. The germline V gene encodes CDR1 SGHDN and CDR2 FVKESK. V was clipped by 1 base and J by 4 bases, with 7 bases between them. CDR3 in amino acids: CASSQAGRTEAFF. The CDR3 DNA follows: TGTGCCAGCAGCCAAGCAGGTCGCACTGAAGCTTTCTTT.

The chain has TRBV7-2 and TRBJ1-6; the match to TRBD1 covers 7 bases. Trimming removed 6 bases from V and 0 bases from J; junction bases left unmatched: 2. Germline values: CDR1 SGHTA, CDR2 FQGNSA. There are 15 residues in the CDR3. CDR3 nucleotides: TGTGCCAGCAGTCGGGACAGCTCCTATAATTCACCCCTCCACTTT. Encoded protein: CASSRDSSYNSPLHF.

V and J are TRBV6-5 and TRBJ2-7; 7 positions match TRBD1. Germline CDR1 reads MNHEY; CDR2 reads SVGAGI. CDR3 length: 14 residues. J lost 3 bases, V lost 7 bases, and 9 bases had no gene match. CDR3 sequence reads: CASTAAGTVYEQYF. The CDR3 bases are TGTGCCAGCACCGCGGCCGGGACAGTCTACGAGCAGTACTTC.

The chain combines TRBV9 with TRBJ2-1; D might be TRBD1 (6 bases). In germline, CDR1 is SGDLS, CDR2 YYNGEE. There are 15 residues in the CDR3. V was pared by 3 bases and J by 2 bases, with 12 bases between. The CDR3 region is CASSALSGAYNEQFF. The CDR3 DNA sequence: TGTGCCAGCAGCGCCCTCTCAGGGGCCTACAATGAGCAGTTCTTC.

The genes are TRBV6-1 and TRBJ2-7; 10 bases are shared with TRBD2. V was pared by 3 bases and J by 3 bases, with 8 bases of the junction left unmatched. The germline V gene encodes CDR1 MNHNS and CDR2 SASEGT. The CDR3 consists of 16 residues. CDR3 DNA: TGTGCCAGCAGTGACCTATCTAGCGGGAGAAGCTACGAGCAGTACTTC. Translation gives CASSDLSSGRSYEQYF.

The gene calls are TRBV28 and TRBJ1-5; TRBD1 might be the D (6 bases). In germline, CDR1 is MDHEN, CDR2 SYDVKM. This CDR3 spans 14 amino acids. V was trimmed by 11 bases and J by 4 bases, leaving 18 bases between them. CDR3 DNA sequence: TGTGCCTTAAACGGGGGGGCGCGTAATCAGCCCCAGCATTTT. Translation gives CALNGGARNQPQHF.

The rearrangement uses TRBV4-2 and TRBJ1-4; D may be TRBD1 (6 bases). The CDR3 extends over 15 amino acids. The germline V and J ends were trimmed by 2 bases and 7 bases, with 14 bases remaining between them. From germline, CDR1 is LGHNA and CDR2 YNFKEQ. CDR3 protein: CASSQMQGNSEKLFF. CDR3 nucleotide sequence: TGTGCCAGCAGCCAAATGCAGGGGAATAGTGAAAAACTGTTTTTT.

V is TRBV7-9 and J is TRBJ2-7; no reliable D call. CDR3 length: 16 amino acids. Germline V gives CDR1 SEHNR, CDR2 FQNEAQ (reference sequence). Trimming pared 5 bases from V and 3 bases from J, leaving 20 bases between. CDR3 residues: CASSPWAVTPVYEQYF. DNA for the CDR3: TGTGCCAGCAGCCCCTGGGCAGTTACACCGGTCTACGAGCAGTACTTC.

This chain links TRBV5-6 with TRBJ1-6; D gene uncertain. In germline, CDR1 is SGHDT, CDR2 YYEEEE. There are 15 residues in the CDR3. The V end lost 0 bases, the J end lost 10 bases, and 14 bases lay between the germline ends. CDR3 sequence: CASSLVGVGGSPLHF. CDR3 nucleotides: TGTGCCAGCAGCTTGGTCGGGGTAGGAGGCTCACCCCTCCACTTT.

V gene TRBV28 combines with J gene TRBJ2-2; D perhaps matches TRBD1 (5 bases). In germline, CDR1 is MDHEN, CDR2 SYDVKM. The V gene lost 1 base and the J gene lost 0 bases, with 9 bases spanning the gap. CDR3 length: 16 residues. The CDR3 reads CASSLSSGTNTGELFF. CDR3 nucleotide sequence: TGTGCCAGCAGTTTATCTTCAGGGACGAACACCGGGGAGCTGTTTTTT.

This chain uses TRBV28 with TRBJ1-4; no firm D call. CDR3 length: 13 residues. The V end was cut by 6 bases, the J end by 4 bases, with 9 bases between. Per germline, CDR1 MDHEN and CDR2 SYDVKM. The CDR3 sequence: CASSILGNEKLFF. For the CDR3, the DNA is TGTGCCAGCAGCATACTTGGTAATGAAAAACTGTTTTTT.

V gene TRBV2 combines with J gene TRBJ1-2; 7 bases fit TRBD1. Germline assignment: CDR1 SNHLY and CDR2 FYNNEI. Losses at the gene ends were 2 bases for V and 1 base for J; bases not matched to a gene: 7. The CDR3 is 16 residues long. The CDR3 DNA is TGTGCCAGCAGTGAAACCCGACAGGGAGGTAACTATGGCTACACCTTC. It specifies CASSETRQGGNYGYTF.

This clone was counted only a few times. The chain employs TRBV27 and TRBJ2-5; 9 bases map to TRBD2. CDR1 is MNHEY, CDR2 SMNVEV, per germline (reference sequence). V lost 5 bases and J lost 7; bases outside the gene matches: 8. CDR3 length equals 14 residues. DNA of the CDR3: TGTGCCAGCAGTCCCACTACGCGGGGGGGGACCCAGTACTTC. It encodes CASSPTTRGGTQYF.

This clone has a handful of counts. The CDR3: CASSLLQVPYEQYF. CDR3 DNA sequence: TGTGCCAGCAGCTTGTTACAGGTCCCCTACGAGCAGTACTTC. The rearrangement links TRBV5-6 to TRBJ2-7; weak D call: TRBD1 (5 bases). The CDR3 is 14 amino acids. CDR1 is SGHDT, CDR2 YYEEEE, per germline. Deletions cut 1 base from V and 2 bases from J, with 10 bases between.

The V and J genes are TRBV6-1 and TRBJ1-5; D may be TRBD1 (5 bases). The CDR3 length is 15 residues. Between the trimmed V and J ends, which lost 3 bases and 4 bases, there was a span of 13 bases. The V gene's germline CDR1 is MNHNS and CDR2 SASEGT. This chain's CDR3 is CASSESTAQNQPQHF. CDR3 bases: TGTGCCAGCAGTGAGTCGACAGCCCAAAATCAGCCCCAGCATTTT.

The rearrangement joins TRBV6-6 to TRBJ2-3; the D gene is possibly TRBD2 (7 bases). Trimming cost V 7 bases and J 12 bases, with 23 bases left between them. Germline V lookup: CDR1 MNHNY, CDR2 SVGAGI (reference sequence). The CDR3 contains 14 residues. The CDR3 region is CASKLGGTWGGQYF. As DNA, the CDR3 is TGTGCCAGCAAACTTGGTGGGACATGGGGGGGTCAGTATTTT.

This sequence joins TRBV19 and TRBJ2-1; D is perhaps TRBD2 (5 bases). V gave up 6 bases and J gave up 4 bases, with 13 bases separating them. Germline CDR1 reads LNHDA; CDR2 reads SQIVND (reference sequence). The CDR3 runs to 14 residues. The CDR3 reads CASSRTLEYNEQFF. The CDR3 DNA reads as TGTGCCAGTAGCCGGACTCTCGAGTACAATGAGCAGTTCTTC.

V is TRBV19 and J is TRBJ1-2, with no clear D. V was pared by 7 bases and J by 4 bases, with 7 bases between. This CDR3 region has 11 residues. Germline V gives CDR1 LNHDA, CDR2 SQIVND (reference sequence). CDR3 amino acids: CASNGGYGYTF. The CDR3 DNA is TGTGCCAGTAATGGAGGCTATGGCTACACCTTC. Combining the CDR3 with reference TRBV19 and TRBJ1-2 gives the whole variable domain DGGITQSPKYLFRKEGQNVTLSCEQNLNHDAMYWYRQDPGQGLRLIYYSQIVNDFQKGDIAEGYSVSREKKESFPLTVTSAQKNPTAFYLCASNGGYGYTFGSGTRLTVV.

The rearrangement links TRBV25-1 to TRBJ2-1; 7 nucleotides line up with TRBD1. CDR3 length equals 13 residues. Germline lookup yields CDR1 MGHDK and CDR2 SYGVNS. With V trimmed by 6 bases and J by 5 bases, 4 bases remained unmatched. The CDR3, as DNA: TGTGCCAGCAGCCCGGGACAGAACAATGAGCAGTTCTTC. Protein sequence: CASSPGQNNEQFF.

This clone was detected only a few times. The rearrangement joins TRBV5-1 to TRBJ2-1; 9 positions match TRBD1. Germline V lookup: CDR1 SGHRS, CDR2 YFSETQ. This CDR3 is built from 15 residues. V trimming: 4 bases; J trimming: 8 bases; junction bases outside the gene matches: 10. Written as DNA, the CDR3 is TGCGCCAGCAGCCGGGGGACAGGGATCGCGGATGAGCAGTTCTTC. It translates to CASSRGTGIADEQFF.

The CDR3 DNA reads as TGTGCCAGCAGCTTGGCGAGTCGGGCCGGGAGGGATGAGCAGTTCTTC. Encoded protein: CASSLASRAGRDEQFF. The chain has TRBV5-6 and TRBJ2-1; TRBD2 agrees at 8 bases. This CDR3 contains 16 residues. The trim removed 0 bases at V and 8 bases at J, leaving 10 bases unmatched. Looked up from germline, CDR1 is SGHDT and CDR2 is YYEEEE.

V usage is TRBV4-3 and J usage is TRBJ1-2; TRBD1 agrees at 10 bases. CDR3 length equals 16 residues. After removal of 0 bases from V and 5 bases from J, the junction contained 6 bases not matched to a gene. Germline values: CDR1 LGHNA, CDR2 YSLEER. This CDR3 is CASSQDWGQGIYGYTF. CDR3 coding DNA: TGCGCCAGCAGCCAAGATTGGGGACAGGGGATTTATGGCTACACCTTC.

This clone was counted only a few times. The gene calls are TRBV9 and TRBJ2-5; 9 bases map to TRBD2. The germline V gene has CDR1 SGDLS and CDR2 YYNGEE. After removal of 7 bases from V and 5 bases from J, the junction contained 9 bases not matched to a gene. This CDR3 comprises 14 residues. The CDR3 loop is CASSSGTSWETQYF. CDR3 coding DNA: TGTGCCAGCTCTAGCGGGACTAGCTGGGAGACCCAGTACTTC.

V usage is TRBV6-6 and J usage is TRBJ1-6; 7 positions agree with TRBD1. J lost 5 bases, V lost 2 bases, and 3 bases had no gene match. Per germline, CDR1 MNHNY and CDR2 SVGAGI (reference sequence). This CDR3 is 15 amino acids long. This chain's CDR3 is CASSYPGTDNSPLHF. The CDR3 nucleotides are TGTGCCAGCAGTTACCCCGGGACAGATAATTCACCCCTCCACTTT.

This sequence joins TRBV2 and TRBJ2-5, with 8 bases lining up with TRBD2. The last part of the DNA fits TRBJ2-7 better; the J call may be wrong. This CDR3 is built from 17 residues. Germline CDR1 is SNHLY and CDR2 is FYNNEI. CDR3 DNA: TGTGCCAGCAGTGCCTCCCTCAGCGGGAGTAGTCCCTACGAGCAGTACTTC. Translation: CASSASLSGSSPYEQYF.

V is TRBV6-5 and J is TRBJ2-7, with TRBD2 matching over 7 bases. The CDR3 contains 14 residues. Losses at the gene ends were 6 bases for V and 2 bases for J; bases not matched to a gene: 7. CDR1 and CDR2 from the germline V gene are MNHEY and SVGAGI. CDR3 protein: CASRAGRHPYEQYF. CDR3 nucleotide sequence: TGTGCCAGCAGAGCGGGACGCCACCCCTACGAGCAGTACTTC.

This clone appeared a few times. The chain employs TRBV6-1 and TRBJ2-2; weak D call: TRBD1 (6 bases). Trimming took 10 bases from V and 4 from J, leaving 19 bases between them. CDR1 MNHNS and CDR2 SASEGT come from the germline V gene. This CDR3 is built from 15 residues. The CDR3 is CAIFRTEMSTGELFF. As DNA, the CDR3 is TGTGCCATCTTTAGGACAGAGATGTCCACCGGGGAGCTGTTTTTT.